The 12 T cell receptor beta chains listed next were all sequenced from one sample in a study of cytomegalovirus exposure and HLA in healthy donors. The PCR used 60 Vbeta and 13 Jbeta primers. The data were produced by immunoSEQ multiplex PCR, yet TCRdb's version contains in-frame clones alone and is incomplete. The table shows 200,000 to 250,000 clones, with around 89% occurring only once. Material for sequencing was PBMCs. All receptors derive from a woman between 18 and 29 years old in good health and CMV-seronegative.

CDR3 DNA: TGTGCCAGCAGCCAAGGAGGGACAGGGAACACTGAAGCTTTCTTT. Protein: CASSQGGTGNTEAFF. This chain connects TRBV4-2 to TRBJ1-1, with 8 bases aligning to TRBD1. CDR3 length: 15 amino acids. V was pared by 1 base and J by 1 base, with 2 bases of the junction left unmatched. Germline V CDR1 and CDR2: LGHNA, YNFKEQ.

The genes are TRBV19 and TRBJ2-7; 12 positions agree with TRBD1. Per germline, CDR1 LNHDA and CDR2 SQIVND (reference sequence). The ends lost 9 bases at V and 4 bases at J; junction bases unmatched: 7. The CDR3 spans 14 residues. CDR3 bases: TGTGCCAGGACTGGGACAGGGGGCGGGTACGAGCAGTACTTC. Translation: CARTGTGGGYEQYF.

The CDR3 here is CASSRRLAGVGETQYF. CDR3 DNA: TGCGCCAGCAGCCGAAGACTAGCGGGAGTGGGAGAGACCCAGTACTTC. J is TRBJ2-5 and V is TRBV4-3; 12 nucleotides agree with TRBD2. The germline V gene has CDR1 LGHNA and CDR2 YSLEER. The CDR3 consists of 16 residues. J lost 4 bases, V lost 4 bases, and 7 bases had no gene match.

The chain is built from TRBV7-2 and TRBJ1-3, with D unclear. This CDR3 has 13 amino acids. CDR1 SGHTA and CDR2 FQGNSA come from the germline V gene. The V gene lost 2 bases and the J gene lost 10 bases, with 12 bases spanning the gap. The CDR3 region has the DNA TGTGCCAGCAGCTTAATGGGCTTGTCGACCATATATTTT. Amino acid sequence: CASSLMGLSTIYF.

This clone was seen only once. This chain's CDR3 is CASRRGGTSAFTQYF. DNA of the CDR3: TGTGCCAGCAGGCGGGGCGGGACTAGCGCATTTACGCAGTATTTT. The rearrangement uses TRBV2 and TRBJ2-3; 10 positions match TRBD2. CDR1 and CDR2 from the germline V gene are SNHLY and FYNNEI. The length of the CDR3 is 15 residues. With V trimmed by 6 bases and J by 8 bases, 11 bases remained unmatched.

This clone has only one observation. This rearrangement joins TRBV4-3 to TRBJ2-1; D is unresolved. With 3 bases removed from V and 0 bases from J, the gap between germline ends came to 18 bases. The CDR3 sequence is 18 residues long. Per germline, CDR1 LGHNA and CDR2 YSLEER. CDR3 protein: CASSQSFVSFGSYNEQFF. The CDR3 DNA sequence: TGCGCCAGCAGCCAGAGTTTTGTATCTTTCGGCTCCTACAATGAGCAGTTCTTC.

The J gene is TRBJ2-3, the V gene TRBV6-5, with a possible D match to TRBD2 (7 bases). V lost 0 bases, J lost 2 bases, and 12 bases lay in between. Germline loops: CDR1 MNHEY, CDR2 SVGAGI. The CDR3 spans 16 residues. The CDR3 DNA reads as TGTGCCAGCAGTTACTCTCCCGGGGGGCCCACAGATACGCAGTATTTT. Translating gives CASSYSPGGPTDTQYF.

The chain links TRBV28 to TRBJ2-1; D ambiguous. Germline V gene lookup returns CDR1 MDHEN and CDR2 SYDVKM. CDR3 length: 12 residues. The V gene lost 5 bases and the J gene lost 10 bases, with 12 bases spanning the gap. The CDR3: CASSPRSREQFF. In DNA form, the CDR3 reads TGTGCCAGCAGTCCCAGGTCCAGGGAGCAGTTCTTC.

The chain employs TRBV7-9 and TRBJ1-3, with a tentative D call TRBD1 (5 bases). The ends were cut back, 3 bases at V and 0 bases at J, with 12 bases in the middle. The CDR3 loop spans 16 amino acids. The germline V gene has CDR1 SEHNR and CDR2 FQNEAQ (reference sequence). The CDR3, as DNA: TGTGCCAGCAGCTTGGGACTCCAGCCCTCTGGAAACACCATATATTTT. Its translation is CASSLGLQPSGNTIYF.

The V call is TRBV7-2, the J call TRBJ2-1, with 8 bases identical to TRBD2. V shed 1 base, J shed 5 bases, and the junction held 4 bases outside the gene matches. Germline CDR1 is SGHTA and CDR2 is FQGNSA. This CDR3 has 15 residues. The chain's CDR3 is CASSLVSGANNEQFF. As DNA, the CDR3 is TGTGCCAGCAGCTTAGTTAGCGGGGCTAACAATGAGCAGTTCTTC.

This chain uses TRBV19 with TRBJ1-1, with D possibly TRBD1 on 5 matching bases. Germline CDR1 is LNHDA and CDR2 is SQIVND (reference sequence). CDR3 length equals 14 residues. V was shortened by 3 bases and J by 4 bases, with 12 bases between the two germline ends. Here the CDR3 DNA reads TGTGCCAGTAGTATGCTTGACAGAGTCACTGAAGCTTTCTTT. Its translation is CASSMLDRVTEAFF.

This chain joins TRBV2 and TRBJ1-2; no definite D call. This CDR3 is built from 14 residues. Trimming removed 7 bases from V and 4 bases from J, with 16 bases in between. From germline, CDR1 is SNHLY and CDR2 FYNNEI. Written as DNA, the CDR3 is TGTGCCAGCACTAAGGAGGATTCTGGCTATGGCTACACCTTC. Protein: CASTKEDSGYGYTF. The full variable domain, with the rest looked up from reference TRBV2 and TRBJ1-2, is EPEVTQTPSHQVTQMGQEVILRCVPISNHLYFYWYRQILGQKVEFLVSFYNNEISEKSEIFDDQFSVERPDGSNFTLKIRSTKLEDSAMYFCASTKEDSGYGYTFGSGTRLTVV.